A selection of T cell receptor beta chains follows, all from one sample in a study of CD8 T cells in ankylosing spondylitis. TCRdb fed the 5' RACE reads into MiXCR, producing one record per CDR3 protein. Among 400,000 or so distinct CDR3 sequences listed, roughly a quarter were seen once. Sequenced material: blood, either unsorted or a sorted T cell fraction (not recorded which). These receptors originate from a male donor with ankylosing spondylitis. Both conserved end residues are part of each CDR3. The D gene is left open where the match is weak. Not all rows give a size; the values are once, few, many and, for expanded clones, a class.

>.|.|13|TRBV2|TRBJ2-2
CASRELDAGELFF
TGTGCCAGCAGGGAGCTAGATGCCGGGGAGCTGTTTTTT
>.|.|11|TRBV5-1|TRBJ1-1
CASSLDSRAFF
TGCGCCAGCAGTCTCGACTCTAGGGCTTTCTTT
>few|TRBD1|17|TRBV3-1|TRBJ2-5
CASSQDLVGQAQETQYF
TGTGCCAGCAGCCAAGATTTGGTAGGACAGGCCCAAGAGACCCAGTACTTC
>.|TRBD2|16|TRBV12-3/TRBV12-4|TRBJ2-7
CASSHGLAGVGYEQYF
TGTGCCAGCAGTCACGGACTAGCGGGAGTGGGCTACGAGCAGTACTTC
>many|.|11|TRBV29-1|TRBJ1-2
CSVGHLYGYTF
TGCAGCGTTGGACACCTCTATGGCTACACCTTC
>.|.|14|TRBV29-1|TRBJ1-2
CSVVQALRGYGYTF
TGCAGCGTTGTACAGGCTCTACGAGGCTATGGCTACACCTTC
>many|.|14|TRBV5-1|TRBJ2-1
CASSLVGRNNEQFF
TGCGCCAGCAGCTTGGTGGGCCGAAACAATGAGCAGTTCTTC
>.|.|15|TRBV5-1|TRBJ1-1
CASSWAPVTSSEAFF
TGCGCCAGCAGCTGGGCCCCGGTGACAAGCTCTGAAGCTTTCTTT
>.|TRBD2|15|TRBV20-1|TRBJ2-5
CSAHQAGGYQETQYF
TGCAGTGCACATCAAGCGGGAGGGTACCAAGAGACCCAGTACTTC
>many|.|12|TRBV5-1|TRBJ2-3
CASSLLTDTQYF
TGCGCCAGCAGCTTGCTAACAGATACGCAGTATTTT
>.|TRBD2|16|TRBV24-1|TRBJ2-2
CATSDLGREGAGELFF
TGTGCCACCAGTGATTTAGGGAGGGAAGGGGCCGGGGAGCTGTTTTTT
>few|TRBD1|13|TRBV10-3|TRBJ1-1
CAIRGTGGPEAFF
TGTGCCATCAGGGGGACAGGGGGCCCTGAAGCTTTCTTT
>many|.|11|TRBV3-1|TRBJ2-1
CASRLYNEQFF
TGTGCCAGCAGACTCTACAATGAGCAGTTCTTC
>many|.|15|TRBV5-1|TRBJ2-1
CASSLGDTPDNEQFF
TGCGCCAGCAGCTTGGGGGACACTCCTGACAATGAGCAGTTCTTC
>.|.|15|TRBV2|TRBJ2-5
CASSEARRPGETQYF
TGTGCCAGCAGTGAAGCGCGTCGTCCCGGGGAGACCCAGTACTTC
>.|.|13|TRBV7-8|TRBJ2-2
CASLAARTGELFF
TGTGCCAGCCTGGCCGCGCGCACCGGGGAGCTGTTTTTT
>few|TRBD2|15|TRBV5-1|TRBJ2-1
CASSLGGRMGNEQFF
TGCGCCAGCAGCCTCGGCGGGAGGATGGGCAATGAGCAGTTCTTC
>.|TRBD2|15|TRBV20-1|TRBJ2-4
CSARPGGLAGSIQYF
TGCAGTGCTAGACCGGGAGGGCTAGCGGGAAGTATTCAGTACTTC
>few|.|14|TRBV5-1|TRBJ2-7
CASSSRDFAYEQYF
TGCGCCAGCAGCTCCAGGGACTTTGCCTACGAGCAGTACTTC
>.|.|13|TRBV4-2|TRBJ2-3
CASSGQPTDTQYF
TGTGCCAGCAGCGGACAGCCAACAGATACGCAGTATTTT
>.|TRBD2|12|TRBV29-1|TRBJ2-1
CSVTSGLREQFF
TGCAGCGTAACTAGCGGCCTAAGGGAGCAGTTCTTC
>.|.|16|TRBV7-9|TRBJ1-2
CASSLEAAAAYYGYTF
TGTGCCAGCAGCTTAGAGGCAGCGGCAGCCTATTATGGCTACACCTTC
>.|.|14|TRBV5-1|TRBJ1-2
CASSPGGRYEGYTF
TGCGCCAGCAGCCCGGGCGGTCGATATGAAGGCTACACCTTC
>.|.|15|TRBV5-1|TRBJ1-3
CASSLTRSSGNTIYF
TGCGCCAGCAGCTTGACCAGGAGCTCTGGAAACACCATATATTTT
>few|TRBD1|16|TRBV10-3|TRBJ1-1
CAISDLAGKGATEAFF
TGTGCCATCAGTGACTTGGCGGGCAAGGGGGCCACTGAAGCTTTCTTT
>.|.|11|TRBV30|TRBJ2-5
CAWTGVETQYF
TGTGCCTGGACAGGGGTTGAGACCCAGTACTTC
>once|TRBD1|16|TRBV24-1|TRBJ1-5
CATSDKRQGYNQPQHF
TGTGCCACCAGTGACAAACGACAGGGGTACAATCAGCCCCAGCATTTT
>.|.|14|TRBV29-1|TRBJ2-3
CSVEDTGGTDTQYF
TGCAGCGTTGAAGATACAGGAGGTACAGATACGCAGTATTTT
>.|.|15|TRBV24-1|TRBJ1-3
CATSDPRTTGNTIYF
TGTGCCACCAGTGATCCCCGGACGACTGGAAACACCATATATTTT
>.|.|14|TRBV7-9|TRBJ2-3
CASSPGRPGDTQYF
TGTGCCAGCAGCCCGGGACGGCCAGGGGATACGCAGTATTTT